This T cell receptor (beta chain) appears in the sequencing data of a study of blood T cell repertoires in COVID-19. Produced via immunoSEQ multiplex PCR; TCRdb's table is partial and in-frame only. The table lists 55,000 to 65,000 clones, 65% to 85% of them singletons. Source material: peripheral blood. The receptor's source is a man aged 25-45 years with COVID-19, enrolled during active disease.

Written as DNA, the CDR3 is TGTGCCAGCAGAAAACTAGCGGGTGGGTCAAATGAGCAGTTCTTC. Amino acid sequence: CASRKLAGGSNEQFF. This chain uses TRBV2 with TRBJ2-1, with 9 bases identical to TRBD2. This CDR3 has 15 residues. Germline-derived CDR1 and CDR2 are SNHLY and FYNNEI. J was trimmed by 7 bases and V by 6 bases; bases with no gene match: 10.